This record looks at one T cell receptor (beta chain) sequence and its context. Authors of the study amplified TCR beta CDR3 regions from RNA transcripts. TCR CDR3 regions were first amplified by RT-PCR with HTBI primers. TCRdb reprocessed the multiplex PCR reads via MiXCR and lists one record per CDR3 protein. The sample yields roughly 800,000 distinct CDR3 sequences, roughly 37% seen once. Looked up from germline, CDR1 is PRHDT and CDR2 is FYEKMQ (reference sequence). The V segment lost 2 bases and the J segment 0 bases; nucleotides outside the gene matches: 7. The CDR3 covers 16 residues. This sample was included in a study of T cells in Graves' hyperthyroidism and ophthalmopathy. Patients showing uncontrolled infection, other autoimmune disease, pregnancy or lactation were ineligible.

This TCR was recovered from a young man with Graves' hyperthyroidism. V and J are TRBV13 and TRBJ2-7; 7 bases match TRBD1. Sequencing input: blood. CDR3 residues: CASSLNTGTASYEQYF. The CDR3 DNA is TGTGCCAGCAGCTTAAATACCGGGACAGCCTCCTACGAGCAGTACTTC.